A single sample gave rise to the 20 T cell receptor beta chains below, sequenced in a study of cytomegalovirus exposure and HLA in healthy donors. Here immunoSEQ multiplex PCR was the method, and the copy in TCRdb shows in-frame clones only, minus some. The sample includes roughly 60,000 clones, 92% seen only once; the top ten take 1% to 1.5%. Material: PBMCs. These receptors all stem from a woman in her late teens or twenties in good health and CMV-seronegative.

This chain's CDR3 is CAISGVVDTSTDTQYF. The CDR3 nucleotides read TGTGCCATCAGTGGCGTCGTCGACACCTCCACAGATACGCAGTATTTT. The chain uses TRBV10-3 and TRBJ2-3; D gene unclear. The ends were cut back, 4 bases at V and 2 bases at J, with 16 bases in the middle. Germline CDR1 ENHRY, CDR2 SYGVKD. The CDR3 contains 16 residues.

The V and J genes are TRBV9 and TRBJ2-4; 7 bases are a match to TRBD2. V gave up 2 bases and J gave up 6 bases; unmatched junction bases: 2. Per the germline V gene, CDR1 is SGDLS and CDR2 is YYNGEE. The CDR3 sequence is 13 residues long. The DNA for the CDR3 is TGTGCCAGCAGCGTCGGGGAGGGAAACATTCAGTACTTC. This codes for CASSVGEGNIQYF.

The chain employs TRBV7-9 and TRBJ2-7; 8 bases fit TRBD1. Trimming took 3 bases from V and 9 from J; bases not matched to a gene: 4. The CDR3 length is 12 residues. CDR1 SEHNR and CDR2 FQNEAQ come from the germline V gene (reference sequence). The CDR3 protein is CASSLDGTGQYF. The DNA of the CDR3 is TGTGCCAGCAGCTTGGACGGGACAGGGCAGTACTTC.

The chain carries TRBV14 and TRBJ1-3, with a tentative D call TRBD1 (6 bases). The CDR3 totals 15 residues. V shed 8 bases and J shed 8 bases, with 22 bases lying between them. Germline V gene data show CDR1 as SGHDN and CDR2 as FVKESK. CDR3 nucleotide sequence: TGTGCCAGCTCATCCGGGGGGGCGAAAATTGACACCATATATTTT. Residues: CASSSGGAKIDTIYF.

This chain links TRBV27 with TRBJ1-2; 8 bases agree with TRBD1. The germline CDR1 and CDR2 sequences are MNHEY and SMNVEV (reference sequence). This CDR3 comprises 16 residues. Trimming at V came to 6 bases and at J to 8 bases, leaving 17 bases not matched to a gene. CDR3 residues: CASRFKGTGYPGGYTF. The CDR3 region has the DNA TGTGCCAGCAGATTTAAAGGGACAGGATATCCGGGGGGCTACACCTTC.

This clone appeared a single time. V and J are TRBV10-2 and TRBJ1-5; no firm D call. CDR3 length: 15 residues. Germline CDR1 WSHSY, CDR2 SAAADI. Deletions cut 2 bases from V and 0 bases from J, with 8 bases between. The CDR3 is CASSEGQTSNQPQHF. CDR3 nucleotide sequence: TGCGCCAGCAGTGAGGGGCAGACTAGCAATCAGCCCCAGCATTTT.

The V gene is TRBV9, the J gene TRBJ1-3; D is undetermined. Germline V gene data show CDR1 as SGDLS and CDR2 as YYNGEE. The CDR3 is 15 residues long. V lost 0 bases, J lost 6 bases, and 13 bases lay in between. CDR3 nucleotides: TGTGCCAGCAGCGTAGCCTGGCAGGATGAAAACACCATATATTTT. As protein: CASSVAWQDENTIYF.

The chain carries TRBV7-2 and TRBJ2-7; D possibly corresponds to TRBD1 (5 bases). Germline V gives CDR1 SGHTA, CDR2 FQGNSA. The CDR3 loop spans 15 amino acids. Between the trimmed V and J ends, which lost 1 base and 3 bases, there was a span of 13 bases. For the CDR3, the DNA is TGTGCCAGCAGCTTAGATAGGGGCCGACACTACGAGCAGTACTTC. Translation gives CASSLDRGRHYEQYF.

The chain has TRBV6-5 and TRBJ2-5, with D uncertain. This CDR3 is built from 13 residues. Germline CDR1 MNHEY, CDR2 SVGAGI. V lost 4 bases and J 5 bases, leaving 11 bases between the germline ends. The CDR3 region has the DNA TGTGCCAGCAGTTCATCACGGGTCGAGACCCAGTACTTC. Its translation is CASSSSRVETQYF.

V gene TRBV19 combines with J gene TRBJ2-5; possible D gene TRBD1, 5 bases. The CDR3 runs to 13 residues. V was pared by 6 bases and J by 3 bases, with 11 bases between. In germline, CDR1 is LNHDA, CDR2 SQIVND (reference sequence). The CDR3 sequence: CASRPWGEETQYF. As DNA, the CDR3 is TGTGCCAGTAGGCCTTGGGGCGAAGAGACCCAGTACTTC.

The rearrangement uses TRBV25-1 and TRBJ2-6; 8 bases align to TRBD1. This CDR3 region has 17 residues. Germline trimming cut 6 bases from V and 0 bases from J; bases unmatched to any gene: 7. Germline V gives CDR1 MGHDK, CDR2 SYGVNS. In DNA form, the CDR3 reads TGTGCCAGCAGCCCCGGGACAGGTTACTCTGGGGCCAACGTCCTGACTTTC. Encoded protein: CASSPGTGYSGANVLTF.

V usage is TRBV5-5 and J usage is TRBJ1-2; D uncertain. The V gene's germline CDR1 is SGHKS and CDR2 YYEKEE (reference sequence). V lost 0 bases and J 4 bases, leaving 19 bases between the germline ends. The CDR3 is made up of 17 amino acids. The CDR3 sequence: CASSLAPDHETVYGYTF. CDR3 DNA sequence: TGTGCCAGCAGCTTGGCACCCGACCATGAAACAGTCTATGGCTACACCTTC.

The chain employs TRBV19 and TRBJ2-1; 12 positions agree with TRBD2. Looked up from germline, CDR1 is LNHDA and CDR2 is SQIVND (reference sequence). V trimming: 5 bases; J trimming: 6 bases; junction bases outside the gene matches: 5. The CDR3 loop spans 15 amino acids. CDR3 in amino acids: CASSRLAGGGNEQFF. In DNA form, the CDR3 reads TGTGCCAGTAGTCGTCTAGCGGGGGGGGGCAATGAGCAGTTCTTC.

V gene TRBV7-6 combines with J gene TRBJ1-3; D is undetermined. This CDR3 is 17 amino acids long. V was cut by 0 bases and J by 0 bases, with 12 bases left in between. Germline V gives CDR1 SGHVS, CDR2 FNYEAQ. CDR3 protein: CASSLAAPQISGNTIYF. CDR3 nucleotides: TGTGCCAGCAGCTTAGCGGCCCCCCAGATCTCTGGAAACACCATATATTTT.

V and J are TRBV7-3 and TRBJ2-1, with 10 bases lining up with TRBD2. Germline values: CDR1 SGHTA, CDR2 FQGTGA. Trimming cost V 10 bases and J 5 bases; bases outside gene matches: 8. The CDR3 runs 14 residues. CDR3 DNA: TGTGCCAACCGAAGCGGGAGGGACGACAATGAGCAGTTCTTC. Translated, it gives CANRSGRDDNEQFF.

V is TRBV27 and J is TRBJ2-2; 13 bases line up with TRBD2. Trimming cost V 4 bases and J 4 bases; bases outside gene matches: 12. The germline gives CDR1 MNHEY, CDR2 SMNVEV (reference sequence). CDR3 length equals 19 residues. CDR3 sequence: CASSSRAILAGGPTGELFF. The CDR3 DNA sequence: TGTGCCAGCAGTTCAAGGGCCATACTAGCGGGGGGGCCCACCGGGGAGCTGTTTTTT.

DNA for the CDR3: TGTGCCAGCAGCGTGCAGGGATCTGGAAACACCATATATTTT. Translation: CASSVQGSGNTIYF. The genes are TRBV13 and TRBJ1-3; the D gene is possibly TRBD1 (5 bases). CDR1 PRHDT and CDR2 FYEKMQ come from the germline V gene (reference sequence). The CDR3 length is 14 residues. Trimming left V 5 bases short and J 1 base short, with 9 bases between.

The rearrangement links TRBV11-2 to TRBJ2-7; TRBD2 matches at 7 bases. The length of the CDR3 is 17 residues. Trimming removed 1 base from V and 1 base from J; junction bases left unmatched: 10. Germline values: CDR1 SGHAT, CDR2 FQNNGV. CDR3 in DNA: TGTGCCAGCAGCTTAGCCGGCGGGTTCGGGGGGTCCTACGAGCAGTACTTC. This translates into CASSLAGGFGGSYEQYF.

V usage is TRBV7-2 and J usage is TRBJ2-2; D uncertain. V was clipped by 2 bases and J by 0 bases, with 10 bases between them. Per the germline V gene, CDR1 is SGHTA and CDR2 is FQGNSA. The CDR3 loop spans 16 amino acids. CDR3 loop: CASSLLRATNTGELFF. The CDR3, as DNA: TGTGCCAGCAGCTTATTACGTGCGACGAACACCGGGGAGCTGTTTTTT.

The J gene is TRBJ1-1, the V gene TRBV11-3; D gene ambiguous. CDR3 length: 13 residues. The germline V gene has CDR1 SGHNT and CDR2 YENEEA. Trimming left V 5 bases short and J 4 bases short, with 11 bases between. CDR3: CASSPEGGTEAFF. The DNA for the CDR3 is TGTGCCAGCAGCCCCGAGGGTGGCACTGAAGCTTTCTTT.